This T cell receptor beta chain is from a study of blood T cell repertoires in COVID-19. Study-wide context: From T cells, B-cell-depleted T cells, or PBMCs came the material, which was cDNA or gDNA.

The authors' processing: Estimated nucleated cell counts came from reference gene primer amplification. The data were produced by immunoSEQ multiplex PCR, yet TCRdb's version contains in-frame clones alone and is incomplete. That table is the source of V, J and clone size, and D and trimming were worked out from the DNA. The top ten hold 40% to 55% of the sample, which has around 140,000 clones, around 82% seen once. The CDR3 extends over 15 amino acids. Germline trimming cut 3 bases from V and 3 bases from J; bases unmatched to any gene: 7. Germline V CDR1 and CDR2: SQVTM, ANQGSEA. The source material was peripheral blood. This TCR derives from a human donor in a cohort sampled during active COVID-19. The V call is TRBV29-1, the J call TRBJ2-1, with 8 bases aligning to TRBD2. The CDR3 reads CSVDIPRGVYNEQFF. The CDR3 DNA reads TGCAGCGTTGATATTCCGCGGGGGGTCTACAATGAGCAGTTCTTC.